Shown below are 19 T cell receptor beta chains from a single sample sequenced in a study of blood T cell repertoires in COVID-19. TCRdb's table, derived via immunoSEQ multiplex PCR, lists solely in-frame clones and lacks some. Of 300,000 to 400,000 clones listed, 87% are singletons. Source material: peripheral blood. These receptors all come from a man aged 30-40 years with COVID-19, enrolled during active disease.

The chain employs TRBV7-9 and TRBJ1-6; D call uncertain. Trimming took 5 bases from V and 6 from J, leaving 11 bases between them. The germline V gene encodes CDR1 SEHNR and CDR2 FQNEAQ (reference sequence). The CDR3 is made up of 14 amino acids. This CDR3 reads CASSRGGFNSPLHF. Here the CDR3 DNA reads TGTGCCAGCAGCCGGGGAGGTTTTAATTCACCCCTCCACTTT.

This clone was seen once. This chain connects TRBV30 to TRBJ1-2; TRBD1 is a possible D gene (5 bases). Trimming took off 5 bases at V and 4 bases at J, with 14 bases between the two ends. From germline, CDR1 is GTSNPN and CDR2 SVGIG (reference sequence). CDR3 length: 13 amino acids. This CDR3 is CAWDRDWGYGYTF. In DNA form, the CDR3 reads TGTGCCTGGGACCGGGACTGGGGCTATGGCTACACCTTC.

The rearrangement links TRBV4-3 to TRBJ1-2; a weak D match, TRBD1 (5 bases). Looked up from germline, CDR1 is LGHNA and CDR2 is YSLEER. This CDR3 contains 16 residues. The V end was cut by 0 bases, the J end by 0 bases, with 11 bases between. The CDR3 region has the DNA TGCGCCAGCAGCCAAGATCGGTCACAGGCTAACTATGGCTACACCTTC. This translates into CASSQDRSQANYGYTF.

This rearrangement joins TRBV3-1 (or the pseudogene TRBV3-2) to TRBJ2-3, with TRBD2 identical over 12 bases. Germline values: CDR1 LGHDT, CDR2 YNNKEL (reference sequence). With 4 bases clipped from V and 7 bases from J, the junction kept 6 bases outside the gene matches. This CDR3 has 15 amino acids. The CDR3 spells CASSPTSGRWNTQYF. CDR3 DNA: TGTGCCAGCAGCCCGACTAGCGGGAGATGGAATACGCAGTATTTT.

The chain employs TRBV2 and TRBJ2-7, with a tentative D call TRBD1 (5 bases). Germline values: CDR1 SNHLY, CDR2 FYNNEI. The CDR3 covers 15 residues. Between the trimmed V and J ends, which lost 4 bases and 1 base, there was a span of 14 bases. CDR3 amino acids: CASSVIGAQSYEQYF. The CDR3 DNA reads as TGTGCCAGCAGTGTTATAGGGGCCCAATCCTACGAGCAGTACTTC.

Remarks on this clone: Other DNA sequences of this sample code for an identical CDR3. The genes are TRBV6-5 and TRBJ2-3; 11 bases align to TRBD2. Per germline, CDR1 MNHEY and CDR2 SVGAGI. Losses at the gene ends were 5 bases for V and 0 bases for J; bases not matched to a gene: 1. This CDR3 contains 15 residues. CDR3 amino acids: CASSRTSGSTDTQYF. CDR3 sequence (DNA): TGTGCCAGCAGTAGGACTAGCGGGAGCACAGATACGCAGTATTTT.

This clone was detected once. The chain carries TRBV5-1 and TRBJ2-7; TRBD2 agrees at 9 bases. The trim removed 5 bases at V and 4 bases at J, leaving 7 bases unmatched. This CDR3 is 14 amino acids long. The germline gives CDR1 SGHRS, CDR2 YFSETQ. Here the CDR3 DNA reads TGCGCCAGCAGTTGGGGACTAGCTGGGTACGAGCAGTACTTC. It codes for CASSWGLAGYEQYF.

J is TRBJ1-2 and V is TRBV6-5; possible D gene TRBD1, 6 bases. The CDR3 is made up of 15 amino acids. V gave up 10 bases and J gave up 4 bases, with 22 bases separating them. Germline assignment: CDR1 MNHEY and CDR2 SVGAGI. The chain's CDR3 is CAILRRWTQGYGYTF. CDR3 sequence (DNA): TGTGCCATCCTACGAAGGTGGACACAGGGCTATGGCTACACCTTC.

This clone appeared a few times. The chain combines TRBV7-9 with TRBJ2-3, with D tentatively TRBD1 (5 bases). This CDR3 spans 14 amino acids. Germline V gene sequence: CDR1 SEHNR, CDR2 FQNEAQ (reference sequence). Trimming cost V 4 bases and J 4 bases, with 12 bases left between them. The CDR3 DNA follows: TGTGCCAGCAGCTATCAGGGTGGGCCAGATACGCAGTATTTT. Residues: CASSYQGGPDTQYF.

The chain recombines TRBV2 with TRBJ1-6; 7 nucleotides align to TRBD1. This CDR3 spans 16 amino acids. Trimming took 6 bases from V and 5 from J; bases not matched to a gene: 10. Germline V gives CDR1 SNHLY, CDR2 FYNNEI. The CDR3 loop is CASSRPMTGNNSPLHF. As DNA, the CDR3 is TGTGCCAGCAGCCGCCCTATGACAGGGAATAATTCACCCCTCCACTTT.

V and J are TRBV4-2 and TRBJ1-2; the D is unclear. V shed 0 bases and J shed 2 bases, with 16 bases lying between them. The CDR3 sequence is 17 residues long. The V gene's germline CDR1 is LGHNA and CDR2 YNFKEQ. In DNA, the CDR3 is TGTGCCAGCAGCCAAGATCTTGCCCTGGCCTTAAACTATGGCTACACCTTC. Amino acids: CASSQDLALALNYGYTF.

The genes are TRBV7-9 and TRBJ1-2; TRBD1 might be the D (5 bases). Per the germline V gene, CDR1 is SEHNR and CDR2 is FQNEAQ (reference sequence). CDR3 length equals 13 residues. V was clipped by 0 bases and J by 6 bases, with 8 bases between them. As DNA, the CDR3 is TGTGCCAGCAGCTTAGCGGGGCGACATGGCTACACCTTC. Translating gives CASSLAGRHGYTF.

This clone was picked up many times. This rearrangement joins TRBV4-2 to TRBJ1-5, with 7 bases matching TRBD1. Unmatched junction bases numbered 4, after V lost 4 bases and J lost 7 bases. CDR1 LGHNA and CDR2 YNFKEQ come from the germline V gene. CDR3 length: 13 amino acids. The CDR3 sequence: CASSRDRAQPQHF. The CDR3 DNA reads TGTGCCAGCAGCCGAGACAGGGCCCAGCCCCAGCATTTT.

The chain combines TRBV5-1 with TRBJ2-7; 7 bases map to TRBD2. The CDR3 loop spans 14 amino acids. J gave up 6 bases and V 0 bases, and 6 bases lay outside the gene matches. Germline V CDR1 and CDR2: SGHRS, YFSETQ. CDR3 sequence (DNA): TGCGCCAGCAGCTTGGAGACTAGCCTCTTCGAGCAGTACTTC. Protein product: CASSLETSLFEQYF.

J is TRBJ1-1 and V is TRBV7-2; 8 bases map to TRBD1. Germline CDR1 SGHTA, CDR2 FQGNSA. J gave up 6 bases and V 7 bases, and 7 bases lay outside the gene matches. The CDR3 runs 13 residues. CDR3 protein: CASTGQGSAEAFF. CDR3 DNA: TGTGCCAGCACCGGACAGGGATCGGCTGAAGCTTTCTTT.

This chain uses TRBV5-1 with TRBJ2-2; 15 bases map to TRBD2. The V gene's germline CDR1 is SGHRS and CDR2 YFSETQ. V dropped 3 bases and J dropped 5; count of bases not matched to a gene: 8. The CDR3 totals 18 residues. CDR3 amino acids: CASSSGGLAGGRTGELFF. The CDR3 DNA sequence: TGCGCCAGCAGCTCGGGGGGACTAGCGGGAGGTCGGACCGGGGAGCTGTTTTTT.

The chain recombines TRBV10-3 with TRBJ1-5; D may be TRBD1 (6 bases). This CDR3 comprises 17 residues. Germline V gene lookup returns CDR1 ENHRY and CDR2 SYGVKD. The germline V and J ends were trimmed by 0 bases and 9 bases, with 21 bases remaining between them. CDR3 DNA sequence: TGTGCCATCAGTGAGTCCTTGGACAGCCCGGGGGGCCGGCCCCAGCATTTT. Encoded protein: CAISESLDSPGGRPQHF.

This clone was seen a few times. This rearrangement joins TRBV3-1 (or the pseudogene TRBV3-2) to TRBJ1-2; possible D gene TRBD1, 5 bases. Germline-derived CDR1 and CDR2 are LGHDT and YNNKEL (reference sequence). Trimming shortened V by 6 bases and J by 0 bases, and 8 bases separated the two germline ends. The CDR3 is 13 residues long. CDR3 sequence (DNA): TGTGCCAGCAGACGGGACTCTAACTATGGCTACACCTTC. Its translation is CASRRDSNYGYTF.

J is TRBJ2-1 and V is TRBV18; 7 bases map to TRBD2. The V and J ends lost 0 bases and 4 bases, in that order; junction bases with no gene match: 3. Germline loops: CDR1 KGHSH, CDR2 LQKENI. This CDR3 comprises 15 residues. CDR3 in DNA: TGTGCCAGCTCACCACCGGGTAGCGGGTACAATGAGCAGTTCTTC. Its translation is CASSPPGSGYNEQFF.